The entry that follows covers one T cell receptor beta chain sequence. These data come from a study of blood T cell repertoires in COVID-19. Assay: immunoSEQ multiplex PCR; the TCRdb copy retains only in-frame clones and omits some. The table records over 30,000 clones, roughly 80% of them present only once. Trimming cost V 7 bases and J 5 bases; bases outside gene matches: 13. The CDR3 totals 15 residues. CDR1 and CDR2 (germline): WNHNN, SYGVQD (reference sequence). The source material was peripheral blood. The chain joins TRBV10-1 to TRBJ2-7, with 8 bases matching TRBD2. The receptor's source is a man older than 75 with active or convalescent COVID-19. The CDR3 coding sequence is TGCGCCAGCAACCTGGGACTAGTCTCCCTCCACGAGCAGTACTTC. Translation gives CASNLGLVSLHEQYF.